This TCR beta chain was captured by sequencing in a study of T cells after yellow fever vaccination. About the research overall: Each low-cell-number fraction was prepared by means of SMART-Seq v4 Ultra Low Input. Study-level findings and limits: In post-booster samples, most primary-vaccination clones reappeared (about 95% CD4, 88% CD8). A limited proportion of clonotypes was detected within both the CD4 and CD8 compartments.

They built TCR cDNA with 5'RACE template switching, a step that put in a universal primer site and UMIs. Each CDR3 protein is one row after TCRdb ran MiXCR on the 5' RACE reads. The sample contains some 320,000 distinct CDR3 sequences, approximately 4% of which appear only once. The CDR3 runs 15 residues. The V gene end was trimmed by 5 bases and the J gene end by 5 bases; junction bases not matched to a gene: 7. Germline values: CDR1 SNHLY, CDR2 FYNNEI. This clonotype was detected ten times or more. What it recognizes is unknown. This chain uses TRBV2 with TRBJ2-5; 11 bases map to TRBD1. Sequencing was performed on PBMCs, taken 15 days after the yellow fever booster vaccination. This receptor was taken from a man younger than 35 who received the YFV17D yellow fever vaccine. The CDR3: CASSNRDRGVETQYF. CDR3 in DNA: TGTGCCAGCAGTAACCGGGACAGGGGGGTTGAGACCCAGTACTTC. The full variable domain, completed using reference TRBV2 and TRBJ2-5, is EPEVTQTPSHQVTQMGQEVILRCVPISNHLYFYWYRQILGQKVEFLVSFYNNEISEKSEIFDDQFSVERPDGSNFTLKIRSTKLEDSAMYFCASSNRDRGVETQYFGPGTRLLVL.